This T cell receptor (beta chain) was recovered during a study of shared T cell receptors in the human thymus. The data were produced by immunoSEQ multiplex PCR, yet TCRdb's version contains in-frame clones alone and is incomplete. The table includes hundreds of thousands of clones, over 75% detected once. V lost 3 bases, J lost 4 bases, and 13 bases lay in between. CDR1 LGHNA and CDR2 YSLEER come from the germline V gene. This CDR3 has 15 amino acids. A further study also used this sample, focusing on human thymus T cells.

Sequenced input: thymocytes. The chain links TRBV4-3 to TRBJ1-5, with D tentatively TRBD1 (6 bases). The receptor was isolated from a boy under two years old with a congenital heart defect. CDR3 sequence: CASSQVQGGNQPQHF. The CDR3 DNA reads as TGCGCCAGCAGCCAGGTACAGGGTGGGAATCAGCCCCAGCATTTT.